This passage covers 17 T cell receptor beta chains from one sample sequenced in a study of TIL therapy for anti-PD-1-resistant metastatic lung cancer. Time point specified: pre-treatment sample, taken before nivolumab and TIL therapy. This was the immunoSEQ v3 assay. Sequencing was performed with immunoSEQ multiplex PCR; in TCRdb, only in-frame clones are kept and a portion is missing. Among tens of thousands of clones listed, more than 60% were seen once. Source: blood, taken at baseline. These receptors were taken from a person aged 25-79 years with non-small cell lung cancer.

The chain has TRBV6-1 and TRBJ2-2; TRBD1 aligns across 7 bases. V lost 5 bases, J lost 7 bases, and 7 bases stayed unmatched. CDR1 and CDR2 from the germline V gene are MNHNS and SASEGT. This CDR3 is built from 14 residues. The CDR3 nucleotides are TGTGCCAGCAGTACAGGGGTTCTTGTCGGGGAGCTGTTTTTT. As protein: CASSTGVLVGELFF.

This clone was detected only once. V gene TRBV6-1 combines with J gene TRBJ2-1, with a possible D match to TRBD2 (6 bases). The ends were cut back, 5 bases at V and 8 bases at J, with 16 bases in the middle. The CDR3 has 14 amino acids. CDR1 and CDR2 from the germline V gene are MNHNS and SASEGT. The CDR3 sequence: CASSSGTALHEQFF. The CDR3 bases are TGTGCCAGCAGTTCCGGGACTGCCCTCCATGAGCAGTTCTTC.

The chain employs TRBV10-1 and TRBJ2-7; D uncertain. Trimming removed 3 bases from V and 6 bases from J, with 15 bases in between. Per germline, CDR1 WNHNN and CDR2 SYGVQD (reference sequence). The CDR3 extends over 14 amino acids. The CDR3: CASSDSRSVREQYF. As DNA, the CDR3 is TGCGCCAGCAGTGATAGTCGATCGGTACGCGAGCAGTACTTC.

In this sample, this clone turned up a few times. The V gene is TRBV28, the J gene TRBJ1-2; 10 bases fit TRBD1. From germline, CDR1 is MDHEN and CDR2 SYDVKM. The length of the CDR3 is 13 residues. Losses at the gene ends were 7 bases for V and 8 bases for J; bases not matched to a gene: 7. CDR3 region: CASNKDRGSGYTF. The DNA of the CDR3 is TGTGCCAGCAATAAGGACAGGGGGAGCGGCTACACCTTC.

V is TRBV29-1 and J is TRBJ2-2, with unresolved D. Between the trimmed V and J ends, which lost 4 bases and 0 bases, there was a span of 12 bases. The CDR3 extends over 15 amino acids. Germline loops: CDR1 SQVTM, CDR2 ANQGSEA. CDR3 amino acids: CSVGGGRSNTGELFF. CDR3 bases: TGCAGCGTTGGAGGTGGCCGCTCGAACACCGGGGAGCTGTTTTTT.

The chain links TRBV11-3 to TRBJ2-7; D possibly corresponds to TRBD2 (5 bases). Trimming stripped 2 bases from V and 3 bases from J, with 14 bases between. CDR1 SGHNT and CDR2 YENEEA come from the germline V gene. The CDR3 totals 15 residues. In nucleotides, the CDR3 is TGTGCCAGCAGCTTAAGGCCTCTGGGGAGCTACGAGCAGTACTTC. This translates into CASSLRPLGSYEQYF.

The V call is TRBV9, the J call TRBJ2-1; TRBD2 matches at 8 bases. Trimming removed 0 bases from V and 9 bases from J; junction bases left unmatched: 8. Germline values: CDR1 SGDLS, CDR2 YYNGEE. This CDR3 is 15 amino acids long. CDR3 sequence: CASSVARGGRGEQFF. CDR3 nucleotides: TGTGCCAGCAGCGTAGCCCGGGGGGGGCGTGGTGAGCAGTTCTTC.

The chain is built from TRBV6-4 and TRBJ2-2; maybe TRBD2 (7 bases). CDR1 and CDR2 (germline): MRHNA, SNTAGT. Trimming cost V 6 bases and J 2 bases, with 10 bases left between them. This CDR3 has 14 residues. The CDR3 here is CASRRGANTGELFF. CDR3 nucleotide sequence: TGTGCCAGCAGACGGGGGGCTAACACCGGGGAGCTGTTTTTT.

The chain is built from TRBV7-2 and TRBJ1-2; D remains ambiguous. CDR3 length: 11 amino acids. Germline values: CDR1 SGHTA, CDR2 FQGNSA. The ends were cut back, 2 bases at V and 7 bases at J, with 5 bases in the middle. CDR3 bases: TGTGCCAGCAGCTTAATGAGTGGCTACACCTTC. This gives the protein CASSLMSGYTF.

This clone was seen a few times. The V and J genes are TRBV2 and TRBJ1-5, with no clear D. The CDR3 has 14 residues. CDR1 is SNHLY and CDR2 is FYNNEI in the germline V gene. V dropped 4 bases and J dropped 2 bases, with 9 bases sitting between them. The CDR3 nucleotides read TGTGCCAGCAGTGTCGAGAGGGGCAATCAGCCCCAGCATTTT. Protein sequence: CASSVERGNQPQHF.

CDR3 loop: CASSPMGATNEKLFF. The CDR3 DNA reads as TGTGCCAGCTCACCAATGGGAGCAACTAATGAAAAACTGTTTTTT. The chain couples TRBV18 to TRBJ1-4, with no clear D. Germline lookup yields CDR1 KGHSH and CDR2 LQKENI. The CDR3 totals 15 residues. Between the trimmed V and J ends, which lost 2 bases and 0 bases, there was a span of 7 bases.

The CDR3 spells CASSLRGTGRQPQHF. DNA for the CDR3: TGTGCCAGCAGCCTCCGAGGGACAGGCCGTCAGCCCCAGCATTTT. This chain uses TRBV28 with TRBJ1-5; 8 positions agree with TRBD1. This CDR3 region has 15 residues. With 6 bases clipped from V and 6 bases from J, the junction kept 10 bases outside the gene matches. CDR1 is MDHEN and CDR2 is SYDVKM in the germline V gene.

The rearrangement joins TRBV7-2 to TRBJ1-5; 9 bases fit TRBD1. The junction had 11 bases not matched to a gene; V was cut back by 2 bases and J by 0 bases. The CDR3 extends over 19 amino acids. The germline V gene has CDR1 SGHTA and CDR2 FQGNSA. The CDR3 DNA reads TGTGCCAGCAGCTTAATAGCCGGGACAGGGCTGTATAGCAATCAGCCCCAGCATTTT. This codes for CASSLIAGTGLYSNQPQHF.

This chain joins TRBV15 and TRBJ2-7; D unclear. Germline V gives CDR1 LNHNV, CDR2 YYDKDF (reference sequence). The V end was cut by 0 bases, the J end by 4 bases, with 7 bases between. This CDR3 is built from 13 residues. CDR3 in DNA: TGTGCCACCAGCAGAGAGTCTTTTTACGAGCAGTACTTC. It encodes CATSRESFYEQYF.

The chain combines TRBV9 with TRBJ2-1; D unresolved. This CDR3 comprises 11 residues. V dropped 1 base and J dropped 7 bases, with 3 bases sitting between them. Germline CDR1 reads SGDLS; CDR2 reads YYNGEE. CDR3 coding DNA: TGTGCCAGCAGCGTATTAAATGAGCAGTTCTTC. Amino acid sequence: CASSVLNEQFF.

The chain is built from TRBV11-2 and TRBJ2-7; D is undetermined. The CDR3 is made up of 14 amino acids. V was pared by 0 bases and J by 3 bases, with 9 bases between. Germline values: CDR1 SGHAT, CDR2 FQNNGV. The CDR3 DNA reads TGTGCCAGCAGCTTAGATCGCCACTTCTACGAGCAGTACTTC. It is translated as CASSLDRHFYEQYF.

The chain joins TRBV4-2 to TRBJ1-4, with no clear D. The V gene lost 0 bases and the J gene lost 8 bases, with 10 bases spanning the gap. This CDR3 spans 14 amino acids. The germline V gene encodes CDR1 LGHNA and CDR2 YNFKEQ. The CDR3, as DNA: TGTGCCAGCAGCCAAGATGCCATTTTGGAAAAACTGTTTTTT. Its protein is CASSQDAILEKLFF.